These T cell receptor beta chains were read from a single sample in a study of cytomegalovirus exposure and HLA in healthy donors. The method was immunoSEQ multiplex PCR; TCRdb's version includes in-frame clones alone and lacks a portion of them. Of 100,000 to 150,000 clones in the sample, 75% to 85% were seen once. The sequenced material came from PBMCs. The source is a male donor in good health and CMV-seronegative. CDR3s include the opening cysteine and the closing phenylalanine or tryptophan. D genes are given only for firm matches. Some rows mark clone size as missing; the rest say once, few, many or name a class of expanded clone.

TGTGCCTGGAGGCGGATTAGCTCCTACGAGCAGTACTTC	CAWRRISSYEQYF	TRBJ2-7	13	-	-	TRBV30
TGTGCCAGCAGTGAAGCGGGTATTCGACAGGAGACCCAGTACTTC	CASSEAGIRQETQYF	TRBJ2-5	15	few	-	TRBV6-1
TGCGCCAGCAAGGAGGGGTCAGGGACAGGGAGCCCTTATAGCAATCAGCCCCAGCATTTT	CASKEGSGTGSPYSNQPQHF	TRBJ1-5	20	once	TRBD1	TRBV5-1
TGTGCCAGCAGTGAGGCTTTCCCATACAATGAGCAGTTCTTC	CASSEAFPYNEQFF	TRBJ2-1	14	-	-	TRBV25-1
TGCGCCAGCAGCCAGCTCAGACTAAACACAGATACGCAGTATTTT	CASSQLRLNTDTQYF	TRBJ2-3	15	-	-	TRBV4-1
TGTGCCAGTAGGGAAGTGGGGGCAGCGGAGCAGTTCTTC	CASREVGAAEQFF	TRBJ2-1	13	-	-	TRBV19
TGCGCCAGCAGTGAGCTCTCAGGGTCCGGGGAGCTGTTTTTT	CASSELSGSGELFF	TRBJ2-2	14	once	-	TRBV10-1
TGTGCCATCAATTCAGCTAGCGGGGGGGCAACAGATACGCAGTATTTT	CAINSASGGATDTQYF	TRBJ2-3	16	-	TRBD2	TRBV10-3
TGTGCCAGCAGCTTTTCGGGACAGGGAAGTAGAGATACGCAGTATTTT	CASSFSGQGSRDTQYF	TRBJ2-3	16	once	TRBD1	TRBV5-6
TGTGCCAGTAGTATTAAGGCGGACACTGAAGCTTTCTTT	CASSIKADTEAFF	TRBJ1-1	13	-	-	TRBV19
TGCGCCAGCAGTCAATCGACAGGGTCGTCCGATCAGCCCCAGCATTTT	CASSQSTGSSDQPQHF	TRBJ1-5	16	-	TRBD1	TRBV23-1
TGTGCCAGCAGCTTAGAACGGGTGGCAGGGGGCCCCATGGGGCAGTTCTTC	CASSLERVAGGPMGQFF	TRBJ2-1	17	-	TRBD1	TRBV7-2
TGTGCCAGTAGTATAGTTTCGGCAGGGGGTTCCTACGAGCAGTACTTC	CASSIVSAGGSYEQYF	TRBJ2-7	16	-	TRBD1	TRBV19
TGTGCCAGCAGCTCGGGACAGTACCTTTACAATGAAGGGCAGTTCTTC	CASSSGQYLYNEGQFF	TRBJ2-1	16	-	TRBD1	TRBV5-4
TGTGCCAGCAGTTTTGCAGGAATCAATGAGCAGTTCTTC	CASSFAGINEQFF	TRBJ2-1	13	-	-	TRBV27
TGTGCCAGCAGCGCTGGGACTAGCGGGGGTCGAGAGACCCAGTACTTC	CASSAGTSGGRETQYF	TRBJ2-5	16	-	TRBD2	TRBV5-6
TGCGCCAGCAGTCGGGGACAGGGTGCCCTTTACGAGCAGTACTTC	CASSRGQGALYEQYF	TRBJ2-7	15	-	TRBD1	TRBV5-1
TGTGCCAGCAGTGAATATCCAGGGCTTTGGGAAGCTTTCTTT	CASSEYPGLWEAFF	TRBJ1-1	14	once	-	TRBV6-1
TGCGCCAGCAGCGCCCCAGGACAGGGGAGCGCCGGGGAGCTGTTTTTT	CASSAPGQGSAGELFF	TRBJ2-2	16	-	TRBD1	TRBV5-1
TGTGCCAGCAGTGAAGAGCTAGCGGGGCCCTACAATGAGCAGTTCTTC	CASSEELAGPYNEQFF	TRBJ2-1	16	-	TRBD2	TRBV6-1
TGTGCCAGCAGTTTCACCGGGAATCTCAATCAGCCCCAGCATTTT	CASSFTGNLNQPQHF	TRBJ1-5	15	-	-	TRBV6-6
TGTGCCAGCAGCATGACCGGGACTAGCGGGGAGACCCAGTACTTC	CASSMTGTSGETQYF	TRBJ2-5	15	-	TRBD2	TRBV7-3
TGTGCCCTTCACCCGGGACAGGGAGCTAATGAGCAGTTCTTC	CALHPGQGANEQFF	TRBJ2-1	14	once	TRBD1	TRBV30
TGTGCCAGTAGTTCCGCGACAGGGGTTGGTGGCTACACCTTC	CASSSATGVGGYTF	TRBJ1-2	14	-	TRBD1	TRBV19
TGTGCCAGCAGCTCCCGTACTGGGCGGGGACAGGGTGCCGAGCAGTACTTC	CASSSRTGRGQGAEQYF	TRBJ2-7	17	-	TRBD1	TRBV7-8
TGTGCCAGCAGCTTAAACACAACCCGGGACTCTGGAAACACCATATATTTT	CASSLNTTRDSGNTIYF	TRBJ1-3	17	-	-	TRBV7-6
TGTGCCAGCAGCGTAGCCCCCGGGACAGGGTCCTACAATGAGCAGTTCTTC	CASSVAPGTGSYNEQFF	TRBJ2-1	17	-	TRBD1	TRBV9
TGCAGCGTTTTTACAGGGGCGACTAATGAAAAACTGTTTTTT	CSVFTGATNEKLFF	TRBJ1-4	14	-	TRBD1	TRBV29-1
TGTGCCAGCAGTGAAGGGGCCTTAGGGGCCAATGAGCAGTTCTTC	CASSEGALGANEQFF	TRBJ2-1	15	-	-	TRBV2
TGTGCCAGTCGCAATGCCCACAGGACTAGCGGTTTCAGTAGGGACACCGGGGAGCTGTTTTTT	CASRNAHRTSGFSRDTGELFF	TRBJ2-2	21	-	TRBD2	TRBV19
TGTGCCAGCAGTTTAAGGGGCCCCCACGGAGAGACCCAGTACTTC	CASSLRGPHGETQYF	TRBJ2-5	15	-	-	TRBV28
TGTGCCAGCAGGCTCAGGGACACAGATTTCAATCAGCCCCAGCATTTT	CASRLRDTDFNQPQHF	TRBJ1-5	16	few	-	TRBV28
TGCGCCAGCAGCCAAGTTAGCGGGGGGAGGCAAGAGACCCAGTACTTC	CASSQVSGGRQETQYF	TRBJ2-5	16	few	TRBD2	TRBV4-1
TGCGCCAGCAGCCAAGAGGGAGGAGCGGGGGCGGGGGGTACGCAGTATTTT	CASSQEGGAGAGGTQYF	TRBJ2-3	17	once	TRBD2	TRBV4-1
TGTGCCAGCAGCTCCTTCAGTGATTATAGCAATCAGCCCCAGCATTTT	CASSSFSDYSNQPQHF	TRBJ1-5	16	-	-	TRBV5-6
TGTGCCAGCAGAAGGGACAGGGGGCCTGGCTACACCTTC	CASRRDRGPGYTF	TRBJ1-2	13	-	TRBD1	TRBV2
TGTGCCAGCAGTCCGGGACTAGCGGGGCTCAGCACAGATACGCAGTATTTT	CASSPGLAGLSTDTQYF	TRBJ2-3	17	-	TRBD2	TRBV11-3
TGTGCCACCAGCAGAGGACCGCGGGAAACCGAGGCCCCCTACGAGCAGTACTTC	CATSRGPRETEAPYEQYF	TRBJ2-7	18	-	-	TRBV15
TGTGCCAGTAGTATCCTTGGGGCCCAAGGCGAGACCCAGTACTTC	CASSILGAQGETQYF	TRBJ2-5	15	-	-	TRBV19